The rows below give T cell receptor beta chains drawn from one sample of a study of T cells in localized non-small cell lung cancer. This table comes from immunoSEQ multiplex PCR, and its TCRdb copy is limited to in-frame clones, with some not included. The data show over 20,000 clones, about 90% seen once. Sequencing used peripheral blood, obtained before any cancer treatment. The receptor set was obtained from a male donor aged 60 or over with stage II squamous cell lung carcinoma. The conserved cysteine and the conserved F or W are not part of the CDR3 here. Fields, in order: V gene, J gene, CDR3 protein.

v_gene: TRBV6-6; j_gene: TRBJ1-4; CDR3aa: ASSYIGGQEKLF
v_gene: TRBV25-1; j_gene: TRBJ1-4; CDR3aa: ASGHEKLF
v_gene: TRBV7-8; j_gene: TRBJ1-1; CDR3aa: ASIPGQGHTEAF
v_gene: TRBV5-1; j_gene: TRBJ2-5; CDR3aa: ASSFGQGTMAQY
v_gene: TRBV7-2; j_gene: TRBJ2-7; CDR3aa: ASSLGGGPAYEQY
v_gene: TRBV7-7; j_gene: TRBJ2-1; CDR3aa: ASSPETSGATNEQF
v_gene: TRBV2; j_gene: TRBJ2-3; CDR3aa: ASSERSGMSDTQY
v_gene: TRBV4-3; j_gene: TRBJ1-4; CDR3aa: ASSQDFAYEKLF
v_gene: TRBV4-3; j_gene: TRBJ1-5; CDR3aa: ASSQGGNQPQH
v_gene: TRBV15; j_gene: TRBJ1-5; CDR3aa: ATSRDRVTRVIPQH
v_gene: TRBV14; j_gene: TRBJ2-5; CDR3aa: ASSHVGRVEETQY
v_gene: TRBV7-3; j_gene: TRBJ2-3; CDR3aa: ASSFGRTDTQY
v_gene: TRBV6-6; j_gene: TRBJ2-7; CDR3aa: ASSSLAGTIYEQY
v_gene: TRBV6-1; j_gene: TRBJ2-7; CDR3aa: ASTSGQGAGEQY
v_gene: TRBV4-3; j_gene: TRBJ1-6; CDR3aa: ASSRELVQTGSPLH
v_gene: TRBV19; j_gene: TRBJ2-7; CDR3aa: ASSDRYEQY
v_gene: TRBV9; j_gene: TRBJ1-1; CDR3aa: ASSAPNTEAF
v_gene: TRBV4-3; j_gene: TRBJ2-7; CDR3aa: ASSQVWTGRYEQY
v_gene: TRBV4-2; j_gene: TRBJ1-3; CDR3aa: ASSQDIPTASGNTIY
v_gene: TRBV19; j_gene: TRBJ1-1; CDR3aa: ASTPLGAGKNTEAF
v_gene: TRBV4-3; j_gene: TRBJ2-3; CDR3aa: ASSQDRDRGTSTDTQY
v_gene: TRBV2; j_gene: TRBJ2-1; CDR3aa: ASKGSYNEQF
v_gene: TRBV11-3; j_gene: TRBJ2-7; CDR3aa: ASSSGTGAEQY
v_gene: TRBV11-3; j_gene: TRBJ2-2; CDR3aa: ASSLALAGSSGELF
v_gene: TRBV18; j_gene: TRBJ1-4; CDR3aa: ASSAATLGGSNEKLF
v_gene: TRBV18; j_gene: TRBJ2-2; CDR3aa: ASYPGIGTGELF
v_gene: TRBV6-5; j_gene: TRBJ1-2; CDR3aa: ASSLYSLGDYGYT
v_gene: TRBV6-6; j_gene: TRBJ1-2; CDR3aa: ASRERGRESSYT
v_gene: TRBV5-1; j_gene: TRBJ2-7; CDR3aa: ASSQEAKSYEQY
v_gene: TRBV6-5; j_gene: TRBJ2-5; CDR3aa: AARLAGGAETQY
v_gene: TRBV6-1; j_gene: TRBJ2-5; CDR3aa: ASSGDRGRETQY
v_gene: TRBV19; j_gene: TRBJ2-1; CDR3aa: ASTPGTSGRAGGKF
v_gene: TRBV9; j_gene: TRBJ1-2; CDR3aa: ASSVGAEPNYGYT
v_gene: TRBV7-9; j_gene: TRBJ1-2; CDR3aa: ASSFGGSTNYGYT
v_gene: TRBV13; j_gene: TRBJ2-2; CDR3aa: ASSLRTGGPGELF
v_gene: TRBV25-1; j_gene: TRBJ2-5; CDR3aa: ASRRGAGSETQY